Here is one TCR beta chain with its context. The length of the CDR3 is 15 residues. Germline values: CDR1 SGHRS, CDR2 YFSETQ. From its re-call of the 5' RACE reads, TCRdb lists each CDR3 protein once, without DNA. In all, the sample yields 450,000 to 600,000 distinct CDR3 sequences. This entry is derived from a study of T cells expressing NK-cell markers. The chain carries TRBV5-1 and TRBJ2-2; TCRdb proposes TRBD1, but this gene call is untestable without DNA. The receptor's source is a man between 18 and 35 years old in good health. Sequences were obtained from blood T cells: a sorted CD56 or NKG2C T cell subset, CD4+ or CD8+ T cells, or bulk PBMC T cells (not recorded which). This chain's CDR3 is CASSLQGASTGELFF.